This TCR beta chain was sequenced in a study of OX40 agonist ivuxolimab in advanced cancers. Study context: Every 2 weeks, ivuxolimab was infused into the patients intravenously at between 0.01 and 10 mg/kg. Treatment received earlier with anti-PD-1, anti-PD-L1 or anti-CTLA-4 agents was allowed, and approximately 40% had some.

Generated by immunoSEQ multiplex PCR, the TCRdb table keeps only in-frame clones and is missing some. This sample yields 65,000 or so clones, of which roughly four fifths are seen a single time; around 5% belongs to the top ten. This TCR came from an adult with an advanced solid tumor such as melanoma, head and neck, liver or kidney cancer. The sample here was CD4+ or CD8+ T cells sorted from blood, taken in a trial of the OX40 agonist ivuxolimab.

The CDR3 spells CASGGKTGAAGELFF. The CDR3 bases are TGTGCCAGCGGGGGGAAGACAGGGGCGGCCGGGGAGCTGTTTTTT. The chain combines TRBV6-5 with TRBJ2-2; 8 bases agree with TRBD1. Trimming took 8 bases from V and 6 from J; bases not matched to a gene: 11. Germline lookup yields CDR1 MNHEY and CDR2 SVGAGI. The CDR3 covers 15 residues.